This T cell receptor (beta chain) was sequenced in a study of blood T cells in healthy people across ages. For this clonotype: No antigen is known for it.

General study results and limits: Estimates of total diversity, which came from one million sequenced T cells, were considered to be underestimates.

Researchers collected around 11 milliliters of peripheral blood from every single donor. Next came a second PCR, run for about 6 to 12 cycles, which used a sample-barcoded 5' primer along with a J-beta primer mix. TCRdb fed the 5' RACE reads into MiXCR, producing one record per CDR3 protein. This repertoire shows 2 million or so distinct CDR3 sequences, roughly 52% found once; its top ten account for less than 2.5%. The TCR was taken from a woman aged 40 to 50 in good health. The sequenced material came from blood.

The CDR3 sequence: CASSRRGEGTEAFF. CDR3 bases: TGCGCCAGCAGCCGGCGGGGGGAAGGGACTGAAGCTTTCTTT. The V call is TRBV5-1, the J call TRBJ1-1, with a tentative D call TRBD1 (5 bases). This CDR3 has 14 amino acids. V dropped 4 bases and J dropped 5 bases, with 15 bases sitting between them. Per germline, CDR1 SGHRS and CDR2 YFSETQ.